Presented here are 32 T cell receptor beta chains from one specimen sequenced in a study of T cells in Graves' hyperthyroidism and ophthalmopathy. Amplification of TCR beta CDR3 regions used RNA as the template. With the HTBI primer set, the TCR CDR3 went through a first round of RT-PCR. TCRdb itself ran the multiplex PCR reads through MiXCR, one entry per CDR3 protein. The table lists some 490,000 distinct CDR3 sequences, 20% to 25% of them singletons, with about half in the top ten. Source material: blood. The origin of the receptors is a woman in her seventies with Graves' ophthalmopathy.

This sequence joins TRBV20-1 and TRBJ1-2; possible D gene TRBD1, 5 bases. The CDR3 length is 11 residues. Trimming removed 8 bases at V and 8 bases at J, with 15 bases between. CDR1 and CDR2 (germline): DFQATT, SNEGSKA (reference sequence). CDR3 DNA: TGCAGTCCCAACGGGGCCAGGGGCTACACCTTC. As protein: CSPNGARGYTF.

As concerns this clonotype: An end of the junction does not agree with germline; a read error may underlie this. The rearrangement joins TRBV4-1 to TRBJ2-5; TRBD2 matches 14 bases. Germline V lookup: CDR1 MGHRA, CDR2 YSYEKL. This CDR3 has 20 amino acids. This CDR3 is CASSQGTGTSGSGGQETQYF. The CDR3 DNA is TGTGCCAGCAGCCAAGGAACCGGGACTAGCGGGAGTGGGGGCCAAGAGACCCAGTACTTC.

This clonotype occurred a few times. The chain's CDR3 is CASSTRTANYGYTF. The CDR3 DNA sequence: TGTGCCAGCAGTACCCGGACAGCTAACTATGGCTACACCTTC. The V call is TRBV12-3 or TRBV12-4, the J call TRBJ1-2, with D tentatively TRBD1 (6 bases). V shed 5 bases and J shed 0 bases, with 10 bases lying between them. CDR3 length equals 14 residues.

The chain recombines TRBV20-1 with TRBJ2-5; TRBD2 matches at 14 bases. The CDR3 length is 15 residues. In germline, CDR1 is DFQATT, CDR2 SNEGSKA (reference sequence). V was pared by 7 bases and J by 4 bases, with 8 bases of the junction left unmatched. CDR3 residues: CSGGLAGVVVETQYF. The CDR3 bases are TGCAGTGGGGGACTAGCGGGAGTTGTTGTAGAGACCCAGTACTTC.

The genes are TRBV6-5 and TRBJ2-7; D is perhaps TRBD2 (5 bases). Germline lookup yields CDR1 MNHEY and CDR2 SVGAGI. This CDR3 contains 13 residues. Trimming removed 0 bases at V and 3 bases at J, with 6 bases between. CDR3 bases: TGTGCCAGCAGTTACTCCGGGAACTACGAGCAGTACTTC. As protein: CASSYSGNYEQYF.

This clonotype showed up just a few times. This chain links TRBV5-1 with TRBJ2-7; 8 nucleotides line up with TRBD1. This CDR3 region has 16 residues. V lost 3 bases and J lost 0; bases outside the gene matches: 8. Germline V gene lookup returns CDR1 SGHRS and CDR2 YFSETQ. The CDR3 DNA reads TGCGCCAGCAGCTCCGGGACAGGAGCTAACTCCTACGAGCAGTACTTC. Its protein product is CASSSGTGANSYEQYF. Together with reference TRBV5-1 and TRBJ2-7, the CDR3 gives the full variable domain: KAGVTQTPRYLIKTRGQQVTLSCSPISGHRSVSWYQQTPGQGLQFLFEYFSETQRNKGNFPGRFSGRQFSNSRSEMNVSTLELGDSALYLCASSSGTGANSYEQYFGPGTRLTVT.

The gene calls are TRBV7-2 and TRBJ1-5, with 9 bases fitting TRBD1. Germline CDR1 reads SGHTA; CDR2 reads FQGNSA. CDR3 length: 18 amino acids. V was clipped by 5 bases and J by 6 bases; unmatched bases: 17. The CDR3 nucleotides are TGTGCCAGCAGCCCTAGTCGAGGGGACAGGGTTTTCGGTCAGCCCCAGCATTTT. Its translation is CASSPSRGDRVFGQPQHF.

This clonotype was seen more than once but under ten times. CDR3 in DNA: TGTGCCAGCAGTTACAACGGGGAGACCCAGTACTTC. This sequence encodes CASSYNGETQYF. This chain uses TRBV6-5 with TRBJ2-5; D not resolved. The CDR3 length is 12 residues. V shed 2 bases and J shed 5 bases, with 6 bases lying between them. The germline V gene encodes CDR1 MNHEY and CDR2 SVGAGI.

About this clonotype itself: A read error may be the cause here, since a much bigger clone is one base away. The chain joins TRBV24-1 to TRBJ2-1; possible D gene TRBD1, 6 bases. This CDR3 spans 14 amino acids. Trimming pared 6 bases from V and 5 bases from J, leaving 13 bases between. Germline values: CDR1 KGHDR, CDR2 SFDVKD. The CDR3 loop reads CATSNPGQHNEQFF. CDR3 nucleotides: TGTGCCACCAGTAATCCCGGACAGCACAATGAGCAGTTCTTC.

Ten or more counts support this clonotype. This sequence joins TRBV11-2 and TRBJ2-1; 12 bases agree with TRBD2. With 4 bases clipped from V and 7 bases from J, the junction kept 5 bases outside the gene matches. The CDR3 totals 15 residues. Germline loops: CDR1 SGHAT, CDR2 FQNNGV. In nucleotides, the CDR3 is TGTGCCAGCAGCTCTAGACTAGCGGGAGCAAATGAGCAGTTCTTC. Translated: CASSSRLAGANEQFF.

This chain links TRBV5-1 with TRBJ1-6; D is unclear. The CDR3 totals 17 residues. Germline V CDR1 and CDR2: SGHRS, YFSETQ. V gave up 3 bases and J gave up 4 bases, with 17 bases separating them. The CDR3 bases are TGCGCCAGCAGCTCCGGACCGTTTCGGTCATATAATTCACCCCTCCACTTT. Its translation is CASSSGPFRSYNSPLHF.

In regard to this clonotype: Sequence at one end of the junction differs from germline and may be a read error. The rearrangement links TRBV7-2 to TRBJ2-1; 12 bases agree with TRBD2. The germline CDR1 and CDR2 sequences are SGHTA and FQGNSA. The CDR3 length is 16 residues. Written as DNA, the CDR3 is TGTGTCAGCAGCCCCGCGGGACTAGCGGGTGGAAATGAGCAGTTCTTC. Translating it yields CVSSPAGLAGGNEQFF.

This chain connects TRBV3-1 to TRBJ1-3; perhaps TRBD1 as D (5 bases). Trimming took 1 base from V and 4 from J, leaving 11 bases between them. The CDR3 is made up of 15 amino acids. The germline V gene has CDR1 LGHDT and CDR2 YNNKEL (reference sequence). Written as DNA, the CDR3 is TGTGCCAGCAGCCAAGGGCGAGGGGACGGAAACACCATATATTTT. Its protein product is CASSQGRGDGNTIYF.

This clonotype was detected many times. V is TRBV6-2 or TRBV6-3 and J is TRBJ1-5; D call uncertain. Germline assignment: CDR1 MNHEY and CDR2 SVGEGT. Trimming stripped 4 bases from V and 2 bases from J, with 15 bases between. There are 16 residues in the CDR3. The CDR3 DNA sequence: TGTGCCAGCAGTTGGAACAGTAAAACTGGCAATCAGCCCCAGCATTTT. This sequence encodes CASSWNSKTGNQPQHF.

The sample holds many counts of this clonotype. The chain couples TRBV28 to TRBJ2-3; D not resolved. In germline, CDR1 is MDHEN, CDR2 SYDVKM. This CDR3 spans 18 amino acids. The germline V and J ends were trimmed by 7 bases and 0 bases, with 23 bases remaining between them. The CDR3 sequence is CASTLRLHRPNSTDTQYF. CDR3 bases: TGTGCCAGCACCCTGCGTCTGCATAGGCCTAATAGCACAGATACGCAGTATTTT.

CDR3 sequence (DNA): TGTGCCAGCAGCCTAGCGGGGAAACCGACCGGGGAGCTGTTTTTT. It is translated as CASSLAGKPTGELFF. This chain links TRBV7-3 with TRBJ2-2; 9 positions agree with TRBD2. Germline CDR1 is SGHTA and CDR2 is FQGTGA. The CDR3 consists of 15 residues. Losses at the gene ends were 5 bases for V and 5 bases for J; bases not matched to a gene: 6.

This clonotype was detected many times. The chain couples TRBV7-2 to TRBJ1-1; D is unresolved. V lost 1 base, J lost 2 bases, and 5 bases lay in between. The CDR3 is made up of 13 amino acids. Germline lookup yields CDR1 SGHTA and CDR2 FQGNSA. The DNA of the CDR3 is TGTGCCAGCAGCTTAGTATTTAACACTGAAGCTTTCTTT. Protein: CASSLVFNTEAFF.

This chain links TRBV7-9 with TRBJ1-4; D not resolved. The germline V and J ends were trimmed by 1 base and 7 bases, with 10 bases remaining between them. The V gene's germline CDR1 is SEHNR and CDR2 FQNEAQ (reference sequence). The CDR3 runs 14 residues. CDR3 amino acids: CASSLESRGEKLFF. Written as DNA, the CDR3 is TGTGCCAGCAGCTTAGAGTCCCGAGGTGAAAAACTGTTTTTT. Full variable domain (remainder filled in from reference TRBV7-9 and TRBJ1-4): DTGVSQNPRHKITKRGQNVTFRCDPISEHNRLYWYRQTLGQGPEFLTYFQNEAQLEKSRLLSDRFSAERPKGSFSTLEIQRTEQGDSAMYLCASSLESRGEKLFFGSGTQLSVL.

Remarks on this clonotype: A much bigger clone sits one base away, suggesting this may be a read error. The chain employs TRBV27 and TRBJ2-7; D is perhaps TRBD2 (6 bases). Trimming took 2 bases from V and 2 from J, leaving 7 bases between them. The CDR3 has 13 amino acids. From germline, CDR1 is MNHEY and CDR2 SMNVEV (reference sequence). The CDR3 DNA is TGTGCCAGCAGTTTAGCGGGAACCTACGAGCAGTACTTC. This translates into CASSLAGTYEQYF.

In its sample, this clonotype was seen a few times. This chain joins TRBV27 and TRBJ1-2; 9 bases match TRBD1. This CDR3 contains 15 residues. V lost 3 bases and J lost 0; bases outside the gene matches: 2. Germline V gives CDR1 MNHEY, CDR2 SMNVEV (reference sequence). DNA of the CDR3: TGTGCCAGCAGTTTCGGACAGGGGTCTAACTATGGCTACACCTTC. This gives the protein CASSFGQGSNYGYTF.

There are a few counts of this clonotype. V is TRBV25-1 and J is TRBJ1-2; D is possibly TRBD1 (6 bases). Germline V gene lookup returns CDR1 MGHDK and CDR2 SYGVNS. The germline V and J ends were trimmed by 3 bases and 2 bases, with 10 bases remaining between them. This CDR3 is 14 amino acids long. The CDR3 sequence is CASSEVTGNYGYTF. DNA for the CDR3: TGTGCCAGCAGTGAGGTTACAGGGAACTATGGCTACACCTTC.

This clonotype was seen once. Given a much more abundant clone one base away, this may be a read error. The CDR3 coding sequence is TGTGCCAGCAGCGTCGGGGGTTACAATGAGCAGTACTTC. Protein product: CASSVGGYNEQYF. V usage is TRBV7-8 and J usage is TRBJ2-1; possibly TRBD2 for D (6 bases). The DNA end is a closer match to TRBJ2-7, so the J assignment may be wrong. Germline CDR1 SGHVS, CDR2 FQNEAQ. The CDR3 totals 13 residues.

CDR3 in amino acids: CASSLRSSDRSQYF. The CDR3 nucleotides are TGTGCCAGCAGCTTAAGGTCTAGTGATCGTTCGCAGTACTTC. The J gene is TRBJ2-7, the V gene TRBV7-9; no clear D gene. The CDR3 is made up of 14 amino acids. V lost 2 bases to trimming and J lost 9 bases, with 17 bases between them. The germline CDR1 and CDR2 sequences are SEHNR and FQNEAQ (reference sequence).

The chain has TRBV9 and TRBJ2-1; 8 bases are a match to TRBD2. The ends lost 4 bases at V and 0 bases at J; junction bases unmatched: 9. The CDR3 has 17 residues. Per germline, CDR1 SGDLS and CDR2 YYNGEE. As DNA, the CDR3 is TGTGCCAGCAGCCACGAGGGTAGCGGGGTCTCCTACAATGAGCAGTTCTTC. This translates into CASSHEGSGVSYNEQFF.

At least ten counts were recorded for this clonotype. The V gene is TRBV7-9, the J gene TRBJ2-3; TRBD2 might be the D (5 bases). The V gene lost 2 bases and the J gene lost 0 bases, with 15 bases spanning the gap. Per germline, CDR1 SEHNR and CDR2 FQNEAQ (reference sequence). The CDR3 contains 17 residues. Here the CDR3 reads CASSLIGAGGSTDTQYF. As DNA, the CDR3 is TGTGCCAGCAGCTTAATAGGCGCGGGCGGGAGCACAGATACGCAGTATTTT.

This clonotype was seen a few times. This sequence joins TRBV9 and TRBJ2-7; D unclear. With 0 bases removed from V and 7 bases from J, the gap between germline ends came to 14 bases. From germline, CDR1 is SGDLS and CDR2 YYNGEE. The CDR3 loop spans 14 amino acids. CDR3 amino acids: CASSVGETYREQYF. The CDR3 nucleotides read TGTGCCAGCAGCGTAGGCGAGACCTATAGGGAGCAGTACTTC.

This clonotype was seen ten or more times. The V call is TRBV28, the J call TRBJ2-1, with 7 positions matching TRBD1. Germline CDR1 reads MDHEN; CDR2 reads SYDVKM. CDR3 length: 16 amino acids. The ends lost 2 bases at V and 6 bases at J; junction bases unmatched: 10. The CDR3 sequence: CASSLRTGSGPNEQFF. The CDR3 coding sequence is TGTGCCAGCAGTTTAAGGACAGGTAGTGGCCCCAATGAGCAGTTCTTC. The full variable domain, in which reference TRBV28 and TRBJ2-1 provide the parts outside the CDR3, is DVKVTQSSRYLVKRTGEKVFLECVQDMDHENMFWYRQDPGLGLRLIYFSYDVKMKEKGDIPEGYSVSREKKERFSLILESASTNQTSMYLCASSLRTGSGPNEQFFGPGTRLTVL.

The CDR3 sequence: CSASGAGGLPNEQFF. CDR3 DNA: TGCAGTGCTAGCGGAGCGGGAGGCCTCCCCAATGAGCAGTTCTTC. The chain joins TRBV20-1 to TRBJ2-1, with 9 bases matching TRBD2. The CDR3 length is 15 residues. The V segment lost 3 bases and the J segment 6 bases; nucleotides outside the gene matches: 9. Germline V lookup: CDR1 DFQATT, CDR2 SNEGSKA (reference sequence).

The table lists this clonotype with a few counts. The rearrangement joins TRBV27 to TRBJ2-7; D could derive from TRBD1 or TRBD2 (5 bases each). The CDR3 loop spans 14 amino acids. V gave up 4 bases and J gave up 5 bases, with 15 bases separating them. The germline V gene has CDR1 MNHEY and CDR2 SMNVEV (reference sequence). The CDR3 DNA follows: TGTGCCAGCAGTTCCGGGGCGCGGATCCACGAGCAGTACTTC. Its translation: CASSSGARIHEQYF.

V gene TRBV7-2 combines with J gene TRBJ2-1; tentatively, D is TRBD2 (6 bases). Trimming removed 1 base at V and 7 bases at J, with 11 bases between. The CDR3 is made up of 14 amino acids. Germline assignment: CDR1 SGHTA and CDR2 FQGNSA. CDR3 loop: CASSLGLDRNEQFF. For the CDR3, the DNA is TGTGCCAGCAGCTTAGGACTAGATAGAAATGAGCAGTTCTTC.

The CDR3 nucleotides are TGTGCCAGCAGTTATTCCCCCCCGGGACGTAGCTCTGGAAACACCATATATTTT. Translated, it gives CASSYSPPGRSSGNTIYF. The V gene is TRBV27, the J gene TRBJ1-3, with D maybe TRBD1 (5 bases). Trimming cost V 4 bases and J 0 bases, with 19 bases left between them. The CDR3 runs to 18 residues. CDR1 MNHEY and CDR2 SMNVEV come from the germline V gene (reference sequence).

V usage is TRBV7-9 and J usage is TRBJ2-1; 8 bases are shared with TRBD2. Germline CDR1 and CDR2: SEHNR and FQNEAQ (reference sequence). Unmatched junction bases numbered 7, after V lost 3 bases and J lost 9 bases. The CDR3 has 14 amino acids. CDR3 in DNA: TGTGCCAGCAGCTTCCTGGACAGCGGGAGTGAGCAGTTCTTC. Encoded protein: CASSFLDSGSEQFF.